The sequence of this T cell receptor beta chain was determined in a study of blood T cells in healthy people across ages. General study results and limits: Estimates of total diversity, which came from one million sequenced T cells, were considered to be underestimates.

Through a sample-barcoded 5' primer and a J-beta primer mix, a second PCR was run for roughly 7 to 12 cycles. TCRdb redid the calling of the 5' RACE reads with MiXCR, one entry per CDR3 protein. Here the sample spans hundreds of thousands of distinct CDR3 sequences, under 25% being singletons. Germline CDR1 reads MNHNY; CDR2 reads SVGAGI (reference sequence). The CDR3 spans 14 residues. There are a few counts of this clonotype. Its specificity is unknown. Sequencing was performed on blood. The V call is TRBV6-6, the J call TRBJ2-5; possibly TRBD2 for D (6 bases). The DNA end favors TRBJ2-7, so the J call may be wrong. This TCR was sampled from a man in his 70s in good health. The CDR3 coding sequence is TGTGCCAGCAGTTCCACTACTAGCAGCTACGAGCAGTACTTC. Amino acids: CASSSTTSSYEQYF.